The T cell receptor beta chain under discussion was sequenced for a study of regulatory T cells in long-lasting Graves disease. General study findings and limits: Favoring TRBV28, TRBJ1-2 and TRBJ2-5 was a feature seen in persistent disease.

Construction of TCR beta libraries relied on iRepertoire HTBI primers and on Arm-PCR targeting CDR3 regions. TCRdb used MiXCR to reprocess the multiplex PCR reads, holding one entry per CDR3 protein. This table has around 250,000 distinct CDR3 sequences, approximately 20% appearing once. Noted time point: newly diagnosed GD, antithyroid drugs for less than 3 months. RNA isolated from PBMCs was used to make the TCR library. This CDR3 is 10 amino acids long. The germline V gene encodes CDR1 GTSNPN and CDR2 SVGIG (reference sequence). The V and J ends lost 0 bases and 5 bases respectively, with 1 base between them. This clonotype was counted many times. Its specificity is unknown.

The genes are TRBV30 and TRBJ2-5; D unresolved. The clonotype was recovered from a female donor with Graves disease. This specimen was peripheral blood mononuclear cells (PBMCs), taken at new diagnosis, from a patient treated with antithyroid drugs. The CDR3 is CAWSVETQYF. CDR3 coding DNA: TGTGCCTGGAGTGTGGAGACCCAGTACTTC. The complete variable domain, with remaining parts taken from reference TRBV30 and TRBJ2-5, reads SQTIHQWPATLVQPVGSPLSLECTVEGTSNPNLYWYRQAAGRGLQLLFYSVGIGQISSEVPQNLSASRPQDRQFILSSKKLLLSDSGFYLCAWSVETQYFGPGTRLLVL.